The T cell receptor beta chain described here comes from a study of blood T cell repertoires in COVID-19. Study context: Donors in the United States, Italy and Spain gave samples during acute or convalescent COVID-19. Nucleic acid was either cDNA or gDNA, and it came from T cells, B-cell-depleted T cells, or PBMCs.

As processed by the authors: Reference gene primer amplification in the assay estimated nucleated cell counts. Libraries were prepared by immunoSEQ multiplex PCR; TCRdb keeps only in-frame clonotypes and omits some of them. V and J calls and clone size are copied from that table; D and trimming were computed from the DNA. This table holds about 200,000 clones, roughly 80% found once. Sequenced: peripheral blood. This clonotype was sampled from a woman of 80 years or more with acute or convalescent COVID-19.

The CDR3 region has the DNA TGTGCCAGTACCTCAGACAGGGAGGCCTACAATGAGCAGTTCTTC. It translates to CASTSDREAYNEQFF. The chain joins TRBV19 to TRBJ2-1; D possibly corresponds to TRBD1 (7 bases). CDR3 size: 15 residues. Germline assignment: CDR1 LNHDA and CDR2 SQIVND (reference sequence). V lost 7 bases to trimming and J lost 2 bases, with 15 bases between them.